The rows below give T cell receptor beta chains drawn from one sample of a study of cytomegalovirus exposure and HLA in healthy donors. Profiled with immunoSEQ multiplex PCR; TCRdb holds only in-frame clones, not every one. The sample comprises around 67,000 clones, around 79% of which are singletons, and about 8% rests with the top ten. What was sequenced was PBMCs. These receptor sequences come from a woman aged 25 to 39 in good health and CMV-seropositive. Each CDR3 is given with its conserved first and last residue. The order of the fields is J gene, clone size, V gene, CDR3 protein. Only some rows state a clone size, as once, few, many or a class for expanded clones.

j_gene: TRBJ2-3; abundance: many; v_gene: TRBV29-1; CDR3aa: CSVTPGLAGGTDTQYF
j_gene: TRBJ2-7; abundance: NA; v_gene: TRBV4-2; CDR3aa: CASSQASGSYEQYF
j_gene: TRBJ2-7; abundance: NA; v_gene: TRBV20-1; CDR3aa: CSAQTGSGPYF
j_gene: TRBJ2-5; abundance: NA; v_gene: TRBV11-1; CDR3aa: CASSLGRVPQGKGETQYF
j_gene: TRBJ1-4; abundance: NA; v_gene: TRBV7-2; CDR3aa: CASSLNEKLFF
j_gene: TRBJ1-1; abundance: NA; v_gene: TRBV18; CDR3aa: CASSPRLTEAFF
j_gene: TRBJ1-4; abundance: NA; v_gene: TRBV29-1; CDR3aa: CSARVTGFNEKLFF
j_gene: TRBJ2-7; abundance: NA; v_gene: TRBV10-2; CDR3aa: CASSERGYEQYF
j_gene: TRBJ2-1; abundance: NA; v_gene: TRBV11-3; CDR3aa: CASSPGLAGDEQFF
j_gene: TRBJ2-3; abundance: NA; v_gene: TRBV13; CDR3aa: CASSSAGTSGGRDTQYF
j_gene: TRBJ2-2; abundance: few; v_gene: TRBV6-6; CDR3aa: CASSTGQLSPGELFF
j_gene: TRBJ2-1; abundance: few; v_gene: TRBV14; CDR3aa: CASSPRGLAGSGSYNEQFF
j_gene: TRBJ1-5; abundance: once; v_gene: TRBV28; CDR3aa: CASSFSRYSNQPQHF
j_gene: TRBJ1-1; abundance: NA; v_gene: TRBV7-9; CDR3aa: CASSQEAGITEAFF
j_gene: TRBJ2-1; abundance: NA; v_gene: TRBV20-1; CDR3aa: CSAEVGEGLFF
j_gene: TRBJ2-1; abundance: NA; v_gene: TRBV5-1; CDR3aa: CASSHRLAAYNEQFF
j_gene: TRBJ2-1; abundance: NA; v_gene: TRBV4-1; CDR3aa: CASSQSWDSPNEQFF
j_gene: TRBJ2-7; abundance: NA; v_gene: TRBV29-1; CDR3aa: CSVATRPGGEQYF
j_gene: TRBJ1-2; abundance: NA; v_gene: TRBV6-5; CDR3aa: CASSSSGRDRVFGYTF
j_gene: TRBJ2-3; abundance: NA; v_gene: TRBV29-1; CDR3aa: CSVRGQYTDTQYF
j_gene: TRBJ2-7; abundance: NA; v_gene: TRBV19; CDR3aa: CASSIKAAKHYEQYF
j_gene: TRBJ2-1; abundance: once; v_gene: TRBV27; CDR3aa: CASSLFGTSGSNEQFF
j_gene: TRBJ1-2; abundance: NA; v_gene: TRBV7-2; CDR3aa: CASSFPQGRGYTF
j_gene: TRBJ2-1; abundance: NA; v_gene: TRBV27; CDR3aa: CASSFLRGQVEQFF
j_gene: TRBJ2-3; abundance: once; v_gene: TRBV5-1; CDR3aa: CASSLTSGKYGTSTDTQYF
j_gene: TRBJ2-5; abundance: NA; v_gene: TRBV7-3; CDR3aa: CASSLSGRAETQYF
j_gene: TRBJ1-4; abundance: NA; v_gene: TRBV5-5; CDR3aa: CASSYREWDEKLFF
j_gene: TRBJ2-7; abundance: few; v_gene: TRBV6-6; CDR3aa: CASSGQGASGYEQYF
j_gene: TRBJ1-5; abundance: few; v_gene: TRBV2; CDR3aa: CASSESGHHSNQPQHF
j_gene: TRBJ2-7; abundance: NA; v_gene: TRBV30; CDR3aa: CAWSGTSGFYEQYF
j_gene: TRBJ2-1; abundance: NA; v_gene: TRBV29-1; CDR3aa: CSVELASYEQFF
j_gene: TRBJ2-3; abundance: NA; v_gene: TRBV9; CDR3aa: CASSVGQGPKDTQYF
j_gene: TRBJ2-3; abundance: once; v_gene: TRBV27; CDR3aa: CASSRRTSGRTDTQYF
j_gene: TRBJ1-1; abundance: NA; v_gene: TRBV6-5; CDR3aa: CASSYSRQGNTEAFF
j_gene: TRBJ1-2; abundance: NA; v_gene: TRBV5-1; CDR3aa: CASSLEGQGAGGYTF
j_gene: TRBJ2-2; abundance: NA; v_gene: TRBV11-2; CDR3aa: CASSLGLAGAGELFF
j_gene: TRBJ1-2; abundance: NA; v_gene: TRBV19; CDR3aa: CASTENPGTGGRGYTF
j_gene: TRBJ1-5; abundance: NA; v_gene: TRBV19; CDR3aa: CASRGQGRAQPQHF
j_gene: TRBJ2-7; abundance: NA; v_gene: TRBV2; CDR3aa: CASIPLSGTYEQYF
j_gene: TRBJ2-5; abundance: NA; v_gene: TRBV5-1; CDR3aa: CASSWATGIGETQYF
j_gene: TRBJ1-1; abundance: few; v_gene: TRBV30; CDR3aa: CAWSVPQTGNTEAFF
j_gene: TRBJ1-1; abundance: NA; v_gene: TRBV28; CDR3aa: CASSSTGSRSTEAFF
j_gene: TRBJ1-3; abundance: NA; v_gene: TRBV5-1; CDR3aa: CASSLGGTGTGNTIYF
j_gene: TRBJ2-3; abundance: few; v_gene: TRBV13; CDR3aa: CASSSTGGLAGGSTDTQYF
j_gene: TRBJ2-5; abundance: NA; v_gene: TRBV28; CDR3aa: CASSLWTDKETQYF
j_gene: TRBJ2-3; abundance: NA; v_gene: TRBV5-1; CDR3aa: CASSLSGGRDTQYF